These 16 T cell receptor beta chains originate from one sample sequenced in a study of Graves' ophthalmopathy and Graves' hyperthyroidism. Amplification of TCR beta CDR3 regions used RNA transcripts. RT-PCR in the first round used HTBI primers; a second-round multiplex PCR followed. TCRdb ran MiXCR on the multiplex PCR reads and lists one entry per CDR3 protein. The table has approximately 1.2 million distinct CDR3 sequences, less than 45% seen once. Sequencing input: peripheral blood or thyroid tissue (not recorded which). The receptors shown here come from an adult man with Graves' hyperthyroidism.

Points on this clonotype: Given a much more abundant clone one base away, this may be a read error. Here the CDR3 omits its conserved ending phenylalanine or tryptophan, so a read error is the likely source. The genes are TRBV10-2 and TRBJ1-5, with D perhaps TRBD1 (6 bases). This CDR3 region has 15 residues. Trimming pared 6 bases from V and 5 bases from J, leaving 17 bases between. Germline CDR1 reads WSHSY; CDR2 reads SAAADI. CDR3 amino acids: CASSPWGGHDQPQHS. In DNA form, the CDR3 reads TGCGCCAGCAGCCCGTGGGGGGGGCACGATCAGCCCCAGCATTCT.

The chain employs TRBV20-1 and TRBJ1-1, with D possibly being TRBD1 (5 bases). From germline, CDR1 is DFQATT and CDR2 SNEGSKA (reference sequence). Trimming shortened V by 7 bases and J by 7 bases, and 22 bases separated the two germline ends. This CDR3 is 14 amino acids long. DNA of the CDR3: TGCAGTGTCGGACATTTAATGACAGACCTTGAAGCTTTCTTT. It encodes CSVGHLMTDLEAFF.

This clonotype showed up many times. The chain uses TRBV7-8 and TRBJ2-7; 7 nucleotides line up with TRBD2. This CDR3 has 15 residues. The V segment lost 0 bases and the J segment 0 bases; nucleotides outside the gene matches: 2. Germline-derived CDR1 and CDR2 are SGHVS and FQNEAQ. This chain's CDR3 is CASSLAGGTSYEQYF. The CDR3 DNA sequence: TGTGCCAGCAGCTTAGCGGGGGGGACCTCCTACGAGCAGTACTTC.

The chain combines TRBV19 with TRBJ2-7; 10 positions match TRBD1. The CDR3 loop spans 15 amino acids. The V segment lost 6 bases and the J segment 7 bases; nucleotides outside the gene matches: 12. Per the germline V gene, CDR1 is LNHDA and CDR2 is SQIVND (reference sequence). In nucleotides, the CDR3 is TGTGCCAGTAGCACGACCGGGACAGGGGAGAGGGAGCAGTACTTC. This translates into CASSTTGTGEREQYF.

This clonotype was observed a few times. The chain joins TRBV12-3 or TRBV12-4 to TRBJ2-2, with D hard to call. V lost 6 bases and J 6 bases, leaving 8 bases between the germline ends. There are 12 residues in the CDR3. The CDR3: CASSESAGELFF. The CDR3 DNA reads as TGTGCCAGCAGCGAAAGCGCCGGGGAGCTGTTTTTT.

This clonotype turned up a few times. The CDR3 DNA reads as TGTGCCAGCAAGGAGGCCAGGGGACGGGCCTGGGAGACCCAGTACTTC. The encoded protein is CASKEARGRAWETQYF. The chain employs TRBV12-3 or TRBV12-4 and TRBJ2-5; a possible D gene is TRBD1 (6 bases). The CDR3 spans 16 residues. V lost 7 bases to trimming and J lost 5 bases, with 23 bases between them.

The V gene is TRBV10-3, the J gene TRBJ1-2, with D possibly TRBD1 on 6 matching bases. Germline V gene sequence: CDR1 ENHRY, CDR2 SYGVKD. The CDR3 loop spans 12 amino acids. Trimming removed 10 bases from V and 4 bases from J, with 13 bases in between. The CDR3 spells CASGTGSYGYTF. CDR3 DNA sequence: TGTGCCAGCGGAACAGGGAGCTATGGCTACACCTTC.

This clonotype appeared many times. The chain couples TRBV5-4 to TRBJ1-2; 7 nucleotides agree with TRBD1. V lost 6 bases, J lost 6 bases, and 11 bases stayed unmatched. The CDR3 consists of 14 residues. In germline, CDR1 is SGHNT, CDR2 YYREEE (reference sequence). The CDR3: CASKVMDRPDGYTF. In DNA, the CDR3 is TGTGCCAGCAAGGTTATGGACAGGCCTGATGGCTACACCTTC. The whole variable domain, remainder taken from reference TRBV5-4 and TRBJ1-2, is ETGVTQSPTHLIKTRGQQVTLRCSSQSGHNTVSWYQQALGQGPQFIFQYYREEENGRGNFPPRFSGLQFPNYSSELNVNALELDDSALYLCASKVMDRPDGYTFGSGTRLTVV.

Comments on this clonotype: The CDR3 does not close with the conserved phenylalanine or tryptophan, likely indicating a read error. V gene TRBV7-9 combines with J gene TRBJ1-1; 8 nucleotides match TRBD1. The CDR3 covers 17 residues. Per germline, CDR1 SEHNR and CDR2 FQNEAQ (reference sequence). This CDR3 reads CASSLGTGRRLNTEAFL. CDR3 DNA: TGTGCCAGCAGTTTAGGGACAGGAAGGCGTTTGAACACTGAAGCTTTCCTT.

This clonotype was seen only a few times. This chain connects TRBV5-6 to TRBJ2-7; 8 bases match TRBD1. The CDR3 consists of 15 residues. Trimming at V came to 4 bases and at J to 2 bases, leaving 8 bases not matched to a gene. The germline V gene encodes CDR1 SGHDT and CDR2 YYEEEE. The CDR3 DNA reads as TGTGCCAGCAGCCCAGGGACAGGCCAAACCTACGAGCAGTACTTC. Residues: CASSPGTGQTYEQYF. Supplemented by reference TRBV5-6 and TRBJ2-7, the full variable domain reads DAGVTQSPTHLIKTRGQQVTLRCSPKSGHDTVSWYQQALGQGPQFIFQYYEEEERQRGNFPDRFSGHQFPNYSSELNVNALLLGDSALYLCASSPGTGQTYEQYFGPGTRLTVT.

This clonotype came up many times. V gene TRBV7-9 combines with J gene TRBJ2-2; D is perhaps TRBD1 or TRBD2 (5 bases each). CDR3 length: 15 amino acids. Per the germline V gene, CDR1 is SEHNR and CDR2 is FQNEAQ (reference sequence). V dropped 5 bases and J dropped 9 bases, with 19 bases sitting between them. This chain's CDR3 is CASSPWDQPLRELFF. The DNA for the CDR3 is TGTGCCAGCAGCCCCTGGGACCAACCCCTCCGGGAGCTGTTTTTT.

V gene TRBV4-2 combines with J gene TRBJ1-4; tentative D call: TRBD1 (5 bases). The CDR3 loop spans 15 amino acids. Trimming cost V 1 base and J 7 bases, with 13 bases left between them. Looked up from germline, CDR1 is LGHNA and CDR2 is YNFKEQ. DNA for the CDR3: TGTGCCAGCAGCCAAGGGCAGGGAGTTATTGAAAAACTGTTTTTT. Translated: CASSQGQGVIEKLFF.

This clonotype occurred a few times. The chain has TRBV7-2 and TRBJ2-7; TRBD2 matches at 10 bases. The CDR3 is 18 residues long. With 1 base clipped from V and 0 bases from J, the junction kept 9 bases outside the gene matches. The germline V gene has CDR1 SGHTA and CDR2 FQGNSA. CDR3 sequence (DNA): TGTGCCAGCAGCTTAGGCCGGACTAGCGGAGATATCTCCTACGAGCAGTACTTC. Translated: CASSLGRTSGDISYEQYF.

This clonotype was detected only once. Being one base from a much bigger clone, this may be a read error. The genes are TRBV29-1 and TRBJ2-7; D unresolved. The germline V gene encodes CDR1 SQVTM and CDR2 ANQGSEA. The V gene lost 7 bases and the J gene lost 2 bases, with 12 bases spanning the gap. The CDR3 has 12 amino acids. The CDR3 DNA reads as TGCAGCGCTACGGCAGTCACCTACGAGCAGTACTTC. It encodes CSATAVTYEQYF.

This clonotype was counted many times. This rearrangement joins TRBV7-2 to TRBJ1-5; tentatively, D is TRBD1 (6 bases). The CDR3 extends over 15 amino acids. Germline V gene data show CDR1 as SGHTA and CDR2 as FQGNSA. The ends were cut back, 3 bases at V and 3 bases at J, with 12 bases in the middle. The CDR3 region has the DNA TGTGCCAGCAGCTTCAGTGGACAGCCCAATCAGCCCCAGCATTTT. This encodes CASSFSGQPNQPQHF.

This chain links TRBV7-9 with TRBJ1-1, with 10 positions matching TRBD1. Germline-derived CDR1 and CDR2 are SEHNR and FQNEAQ (reference sequence). The ends lost 3 bases at V and 5 bases at J; junction bases unmatched: 9. The CDR3 length is 16 residues. In DNA, the CDR3 is TGTGCCAGCAGCTTCGGACAGGGGGGGAGGTGGACTGAAGCTTTCTTT. Protein sequence: CASSFGQGGRWTEAFF.